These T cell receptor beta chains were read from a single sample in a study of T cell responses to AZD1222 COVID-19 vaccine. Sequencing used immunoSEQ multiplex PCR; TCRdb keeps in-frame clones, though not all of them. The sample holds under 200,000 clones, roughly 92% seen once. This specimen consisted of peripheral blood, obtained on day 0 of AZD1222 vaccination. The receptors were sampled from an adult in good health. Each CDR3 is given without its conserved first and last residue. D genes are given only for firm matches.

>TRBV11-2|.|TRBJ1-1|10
ASSHEGERAF
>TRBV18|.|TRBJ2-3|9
ASSYTDTQY
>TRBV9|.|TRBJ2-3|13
ASSVDGGRTDTQY
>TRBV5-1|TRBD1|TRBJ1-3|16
ASSFDGQALLSGNTIY
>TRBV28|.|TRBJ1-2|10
ASSFMGYGYT
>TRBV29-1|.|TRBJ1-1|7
SVEFGAF
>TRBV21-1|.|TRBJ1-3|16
ASSKGVPTARPGNTIY
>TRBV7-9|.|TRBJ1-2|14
ASSRTGTEANYGYT
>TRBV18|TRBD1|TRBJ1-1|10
ASSPVTGEAF
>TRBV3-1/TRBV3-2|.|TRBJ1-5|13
ASSLSGGGNQPQH
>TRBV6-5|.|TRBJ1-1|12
ASSYLQMNTEAF
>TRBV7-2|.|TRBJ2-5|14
ASSSSRTADQETQY
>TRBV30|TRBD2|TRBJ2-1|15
AWSVSRASGSLNEQF
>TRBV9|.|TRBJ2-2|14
ASSVALTGNTGELF
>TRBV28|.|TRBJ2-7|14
ASSSLREGQPYEQY
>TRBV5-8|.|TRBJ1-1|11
ASSRTGATEAF
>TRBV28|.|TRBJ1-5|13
ASSYQSGGNQPQH
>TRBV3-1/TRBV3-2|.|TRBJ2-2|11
ASSEYETGELF
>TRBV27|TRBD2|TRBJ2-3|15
ASSFSRLAGRTDTQY
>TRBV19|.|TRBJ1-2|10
ASSISRGGYT
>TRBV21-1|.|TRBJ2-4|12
ASSPWDPENIQY
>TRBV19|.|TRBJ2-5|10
ASSGYQETQY
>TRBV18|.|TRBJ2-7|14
ASSPPSGQHSYEQY
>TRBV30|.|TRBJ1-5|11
AWGQGTYQPQH
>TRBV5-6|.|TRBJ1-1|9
ASSWRSEAF
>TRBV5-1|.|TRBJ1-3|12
ASSDGVFGNTIY
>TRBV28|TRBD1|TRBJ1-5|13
ASSLAPTGGKPQH
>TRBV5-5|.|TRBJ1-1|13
ASSPYGGLNTEAF
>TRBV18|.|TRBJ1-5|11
ASSPDLDQPQH
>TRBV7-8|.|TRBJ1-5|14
ASTSGGGRSNQPQH
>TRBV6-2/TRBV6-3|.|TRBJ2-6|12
ASSYSPGANVLT